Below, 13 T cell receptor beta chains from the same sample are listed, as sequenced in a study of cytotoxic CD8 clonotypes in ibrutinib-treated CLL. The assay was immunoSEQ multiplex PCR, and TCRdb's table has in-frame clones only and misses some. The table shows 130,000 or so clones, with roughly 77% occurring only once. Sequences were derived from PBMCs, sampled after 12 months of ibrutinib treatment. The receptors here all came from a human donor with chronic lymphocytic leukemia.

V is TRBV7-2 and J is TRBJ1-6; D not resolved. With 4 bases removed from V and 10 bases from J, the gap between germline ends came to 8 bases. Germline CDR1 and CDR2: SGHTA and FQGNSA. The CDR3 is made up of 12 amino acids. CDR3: CASSSIGSPLHF. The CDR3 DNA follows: TGTGCCAGCAGCTCCATCGGATCACCCCTCCACTTT.

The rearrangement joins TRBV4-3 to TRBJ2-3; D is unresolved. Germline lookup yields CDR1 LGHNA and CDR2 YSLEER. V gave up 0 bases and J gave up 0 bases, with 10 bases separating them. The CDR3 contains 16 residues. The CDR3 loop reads CASSQDGRPSTDTQYF. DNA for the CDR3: TGCGCCAGCAGCCAAGACGGGCGGCCTAGCACAGATACGCAGTATTTT.

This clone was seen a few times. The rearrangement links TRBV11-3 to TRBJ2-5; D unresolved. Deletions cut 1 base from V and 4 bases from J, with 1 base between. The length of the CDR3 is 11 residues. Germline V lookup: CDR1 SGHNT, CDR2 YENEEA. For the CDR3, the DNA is TGTGCCAGCAGCTTAGGAGAGACCCAGTACTTC. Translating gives CASSLGETQYF.

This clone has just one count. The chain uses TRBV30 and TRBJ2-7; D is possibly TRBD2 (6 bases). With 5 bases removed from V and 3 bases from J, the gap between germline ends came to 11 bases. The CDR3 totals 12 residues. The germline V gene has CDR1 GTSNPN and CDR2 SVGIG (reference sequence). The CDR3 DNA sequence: TGTGCCTGGGAGAGGGGACTCTACGAGCAGTACTTC. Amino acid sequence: CAWERGLYEQYF.

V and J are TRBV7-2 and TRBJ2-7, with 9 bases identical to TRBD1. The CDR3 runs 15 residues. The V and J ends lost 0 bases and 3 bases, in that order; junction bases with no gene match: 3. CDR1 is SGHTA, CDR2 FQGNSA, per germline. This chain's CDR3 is CASSLAGTGYYEQYF. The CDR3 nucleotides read TGTGCCAGCAGCTTAGCGGGGACAGGGTACTACGAGCAGTACTTC.

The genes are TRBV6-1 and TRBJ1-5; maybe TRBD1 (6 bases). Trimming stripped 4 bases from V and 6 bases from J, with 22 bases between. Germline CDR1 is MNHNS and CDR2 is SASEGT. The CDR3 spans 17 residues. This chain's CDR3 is CASSVWGGGWVSQPQHF. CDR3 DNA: TGTGCCAGCAGTGTGTGGGGAGGGGGTTGGGTTAGTCAGCCCCAGCATTTT.

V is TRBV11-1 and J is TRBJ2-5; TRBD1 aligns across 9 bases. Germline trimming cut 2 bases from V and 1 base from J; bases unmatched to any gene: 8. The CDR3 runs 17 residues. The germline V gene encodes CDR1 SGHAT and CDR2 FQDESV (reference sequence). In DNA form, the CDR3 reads TGTGCCAGCAGCTTAAACTACTGGGACAGGGCCCAAGAGACCCAGTACTTC. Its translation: CASSLNYWDRAQETQYF.

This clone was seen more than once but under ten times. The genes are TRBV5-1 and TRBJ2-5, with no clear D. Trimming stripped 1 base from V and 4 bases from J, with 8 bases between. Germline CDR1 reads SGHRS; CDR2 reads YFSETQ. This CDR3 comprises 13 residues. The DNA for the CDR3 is TGCGCCAGCAGCTTGCCGCCGGTAGAGACCCAGTACTTC. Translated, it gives CASSLPPVETQYF. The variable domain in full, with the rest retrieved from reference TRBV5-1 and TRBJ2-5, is KAGVTQTPRYLIKTRGQQVTLSCSPISGHRSVSWYQQTPGQGLQFLFEYFSETQRNKGNFPGRFSGRQFSNSRSEMNVSTLELGDSALYLCASSLPPVETQYFGPGTRLLVL.

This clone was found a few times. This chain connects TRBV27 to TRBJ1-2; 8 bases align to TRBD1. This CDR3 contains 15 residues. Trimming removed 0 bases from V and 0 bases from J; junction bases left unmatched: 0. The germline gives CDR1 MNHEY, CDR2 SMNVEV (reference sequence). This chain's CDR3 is CASSLSTGANYGYTF. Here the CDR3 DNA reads TGTGCCAGCAGTTTATCGACAGGGGCTAACTATGGCTACACCTTC.

CDR3 sequence: CASSPRLADEQFF. The DNA of the CDR3 is TGTGCCAGCAGCCCTCGACTAGCCGATGAGCAGTTCTTC. The chain employs TRBV14 and TRBJ2-1; 7 nucleotides match TRBD2. The V and J ends lost 4 bases and 8 bases, in that order; junction bases with no gene match: 5. CDR1 and CDR2 from the germline V gene are SGHDN and FVKESK. This CDR3 spans 13 amino acids.

The CDR3 loop reads CASSSQQGAGQPQHF. CDR3 nucleotides: TGTGCCAGCAGCTCCCAACAGGGGGCCGGGCAGCCCCAGCATTTT. The V gene is TRBV7-2, the J gene TRBJ1-5; TRBD1 aligns across 9 bases. From germline, CDR1 is SGHTA and CDR2 FQGNSA. The CDR3 sequence is 15 residues long. V shed 4 bases and J 7 bases; nucleotides not matched to a gene: 8.

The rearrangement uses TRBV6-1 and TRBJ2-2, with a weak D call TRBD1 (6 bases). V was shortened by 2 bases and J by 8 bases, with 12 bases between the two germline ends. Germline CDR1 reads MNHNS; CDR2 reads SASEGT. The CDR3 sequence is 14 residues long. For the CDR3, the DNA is TGTGCCAGCAGTGAATTGGACAGTTGGGGGGAGCTGTTTTTT. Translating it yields CASSELDSWGELFF.

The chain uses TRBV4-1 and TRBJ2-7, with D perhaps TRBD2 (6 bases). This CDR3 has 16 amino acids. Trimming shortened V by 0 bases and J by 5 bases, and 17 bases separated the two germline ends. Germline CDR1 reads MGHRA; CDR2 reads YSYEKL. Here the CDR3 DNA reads TGCGCCAGCAGCCAAGAACGCGGCGGGGTCCCTAACGAGCAGTACTTC. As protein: CASSQERGGVPNEQYF.